The 14 T cell receptor beta chains listed next were all sequenced from one sample in a study of cytomegalovirus exposure and HLA in healthy donors. Primers included in the PCR were 60 Vbeta and 13 Jbeta primers. TCRdb keeps only in-frame clones here, not all; method: immunoSEQ multiplex PCR. Of about 150,000 clones listed, about 80% are singletons. Sequencing input: PBMCs. These receptors were obtained from a man aged 35-49 years in good health and CMV-seronegative.

This clone was seen a single time. Other DNA sequences in the sample encode the same CDR3. The chain carries TRBV15 and TRBJ2-2, with a tentative D call TRBD1 (5 bases). V dropped 1 base and J dropped 1 base, with 7 bases sitting between them. The CDR3 is made up of 15 amino acids. The germline V gene has CDR1 LNHNV and CDR2 YYDKDF (reference sequence). In nucleotides, the CDR3 is TGTGCCACCAGCAGAGCAGGGCGGAACACCGGGGAGCTGTTTTTT. Its translation: CATSRAGRNTGELFF.

This clone was observed a few times. The rearrangement joins TRBV29-1 to TRBJ2-3; perhaps TRBD2 as D (6 bases). This CDR3 has 15 residues. With 4 bases removed from V and 4 bases from J, the gap between germline ends came to 18 bases. The germline gives CDR1 SQVTM, CDR2 ANQGSEA. The CDR3 spells CSVASAGRGSDTQYF. The CDR3 nucleotides are TGCAGCGTTGCCTCTGCGGGAAGAGGTTCAGATACGCAGTATTTT.

The chain recombines TRBV7-9 with TRBJ1-2; 10 bases match TRBD1. The CDR3 contains 18 residues. The trim removed 0 bases at V and 3 bases at J, leaving 10 bases unmatched. CDR1 is SEHNR, CDR2 FQNEAQ, per germline (reference sequence). The DNA of the CDR3 is TGTGCCAGCAGCTTAGCCCCCTTCCGGGACAGGGGTGACTATGGCTACACCTTC. Residues: CASSLAPFRDRGDYGYTF.

The V and J genes are TRBV4-3 and TRBJ1-4, with 8 positions matching TRBD1. Trimming took 1 base from V and 8 from J; bases not matched to a gene: 6. Germline loops: CDR1 LGHNA, CDR2 YSLEER. This CDR3 contains 15 residues. In DNA, the CDR3 is TGCGCCAGCAGCCAAGGGACAGGGATTGTCGAAAAACTGTTTTTT. It yields the protein CASSQGTGIVEKLFF.

The rearrangement uses TRBV29-1 and TRBJ2-3; D possibly corresponds to TRBD2 (5 bases). Trimming took off 2 bases at V and 3 bases at J, with 12 bases between the two ends. The CDR3 has 14 residues. Germline V lookup: CDR1 SQVTM, CDR2 ANQGSEA. The CDR3 loop reads CSVERWGVTDTQYF. DNA for the CDR3: TGCAGCGTTGAAAGGTGGGGAGTGACAGATACGCAGTATTTT.

V is TRBV7-2 and J is TRBJ2-7, with D hard to call. The V end was cut by 1 base, the J end by 4 bases, with 11 bases between. This CDR3 has 14 residues. Germline V gives CDR1 SGHTA, CDR2 FQGNSA. CDR3 sequence (DNA): TGTGCCAGCAGCTTAGTGGGCCGCGCTTACGAGCAGTACTTC. Its protein product is CASSLVGRAYEQYF.

This sequence joins TRBV10-2 and TRBJ2-2, with a weak D call TRBD2 (5 bases). V was cut by 4 bases and J by 5 bases, with 11 bases left in between. Per the germline V gene, CDR1 is WSHSY and CDR2 is SAAADI. This CDR3 contains 14 residues. The CDR3 here is CASSVPGGTGELFF. The CDR3 DNA sequence: TGCGCCAGCAGTGTCCCGGGCGGGACCGGGGAGCTGTTTTTT.

This clone showed up just a few times. The V call is TRBV27, the J call TRBJ1-4; D is undetermined. CDR3 length: 15 residues. V lost 3 bases, J lost 0 bases, and 8 bases lay in between. The germline V gene has CDR1 MNHEY and CDR2 SMNVEV (reference sequence). CDR3 coding DNA: TGTGCCAGCAGTTTTATTTCGTCAACTAATGAAAAACTGTTTTTT. Translation: CASSFISSTNEKLFF.

In its sample, this clone was seen a few times. The rearrangement uses TRBV5-1 and TRBJ2-3, with a possible D match to TRBD1 (5 bases). Per the germline V gene, CDR1 is SGHRS and CDR2 is YFSETQ. CDR3 length: 15 amino acids. The V gene lost 0 bases and the J gene lost 1 base, with 9 bases spanning the gap. The CDR3 sequence is CASSLDRPGTDTQYF. The CDR3 bases are TGCGCCAGCAGCTTGGACAGGCCCGGCACAGATACGCAGTATTTT. Drawing the rest from reference TRBV5-1 and TRBJ2-3, the complete variable domain is KAGVTQTPRYLIKTRGQQVTLSCSPISGHRSVSWYQQTPGQGLQFLFEYFSETQRNKGNFPGRFSGRQFSNSRSEMNVSTLELGDSALYLCASSLDRPGTDTQYFGPGTRLTVL.

V is TRBV19 and J is TRBJ2-7, with D uncertain. The V and J ends lost 2 bases and 7 bases respectively, with 12 bases between them. Germline CDR1 is LNHDA and CDR2 is SQIVND (reference sequence). This CDR3 contains 13 residues. The DNA for the CDR3 is TGTGCCAGTAGTATAACGACCGCCAGGGAGCAGTACTTC. The encoded protein is CASSITTAREQYF.

The rearrangement links TRBV6-1 to TRBJ2-2; 12 nucleotides match TRBD2. Germline V gene lookup returns CDR1 MNHNS and CDR2 SASEGT. J lost 0 bases, V lost 4 bases, and 3 bases had no gene match. CDR3 length: 17 amino acids. CDR3: CASSAGLAGTNTGELFF. CDR3 in DNA: TGTGCCAGCAGTGCTGGACTAGCGGGGACGAACACCGGGGAGCTGTTTTTT.

As to this clone: Since the CDR3 does not end with the conserved phenylalanine or tryptophan, this likely comes from a read error. The genes are TRBV18 and TRBJ2-7; no clear D. The CDR3 contains 14 residues. V was trimmed by 0 bases and J by 2 bases, leaving 8 bases between them. Germline loops: CDR1 KGHSH, CDR2 LQKENI. The CDR3 nucleotides are TGTGCCAGCTCACCACCGCAGGCTACCTACGAGCAGTACCTC. It specifies CASSPPQATYEQYL.

The chain links TRBV27 to TRBJ1-2; no definite D call. Germline lookup yields CDR1 MNHEY and CDR2 SMNVEV (reference sequence). The CDR3 has 15 amino acids. V dropped 6 bases and J dropped 1 base, with 15 bases sitting between them. The CDR3 DNA reads TGTGCCAGCAGCCGGACTTCATCTCATAACTATGGCTACACCTTC. Its translation: CASSRTSSHNYGYTF.

This clone was seen a single time. The chain employs TRBV5-8 and TRBJ2-3; TRBD2 is a possible D gene (5 bases). CDR1 is SGHTS, CDR2 YDEGEE, per germline. Between the trimmed V and J ends, which lost 1 base and 10 bases, there was a span of 16 bases. This CDR3 has 14 amino acids. CDR3 in DNA: TGTGCCAGCAGCTTGATCGTCGGGATGCATGCGCAGTATTTT. This translates into CASSLIVGMHAQYF.